The present T cell receptor (beta chain) was sequenced within a study of T cell responses to AZD1222 COVID-19 vaccine. Broader study findings: At baseline, seropositivity was found in only six or seven AZD1222 recipients. The donors showed a predominance of white British ancestry and of females, with possible underestimation of clonal diversity. A reported finding is that nearly half of spike-specific TCRs target unmutated variant regions. Increased Spike-specific TCR breadth and depth were observed after two AZD1222 doses.

To note about this clone: Its specificity is unknown.

The repertoire was sequenced with immunoSEQ multiplex PCR; TCRdb's copy has only in-frame clones and lacks some. Seen here are around 160,000 clones, 88% observed once, and the top ten hold around 5.9%. The length of the CDR3 is 14 residues. Trimming stripped 5 bases from V and 2 bases from J, with 7 bases between. The germline gives CDR1 MNHEY, CDR2 SMNVEV (reference sequence). The sequenced sample was peripheral blood, obtained on day 0 of AZD1222 vaccination. The rearrangement uses TRBV27 and TRBJ1-6; D unclear. The receptor was isolated from an adult in good health. CDR3 region: CASSRQTYNSPLHF. DNA of the CDR3: TGTGCCAGCAGTCGACAAACCTATAATTCACCCCTCCACTTT.